Listed below are T cell receptor beta chains from one sample, sequenced in a study of blood T cell repertoires in COVID-19. Sequencing was performed with immunoSEQ multiplex PCR; in TCRdb, only in-frame clones are kept and a portion is missing. In the table there are some 260,000 clones, around 80% of which are singletons. Sequencing was carried out using PBMCs or T cells enriched from blood (not recorded which). Receptors originate from a man between 25 and 39 years old with acute COVID-19. The CDR3 runs from the conserved cysteine through the conserved F or W. A D gene is named only where the DNA matches it firmly. Some rows have no size entry. The others give once, few or many, or a class for an expanded clone.

D	V	size	J	DNA	CDR3
TRBD2	TRBV5-4	-	TRBJ2-1	TGTGCCAGCACCCTTAGGTCCCTAGCGGGCTCCTACAATGAGCAGTTCTTC	CASTLRSLAGSYNEQFF
TRBD1	TRBV9	-	TRBJ2-3	TGTGCCAGCAGCACTCGGACAGGGGATAGCACAGATACGCAGTATTTT	CASSTRTGDSTDTQYF
-	TRBV11-2	-	TRBJ2-3	TGTGCCAGCAGCTTAGGAGGTGACCCCACCGATACGCAGTATTTT	CASSLGGDPTDTQYF
-	TRBV7-8	-	TRBJ1-2	TGTGCCAGCAGCCGCAGTAACTATGGCTACACCTTC	CASSRSNYGYTF
-	TRBV20-1	few	TRBJ1-1	TGCAGTGCTAGTAGGGAGAACGCTGAAGCTTTCTTT	CSASRENAEAFF
-	TRBV5-1	-	TRBJ2-1	TGTGCCAGCAGCGGGTCGTACCAGGGGAATGAGCAGTTCTTC	CASSGSYQGNEQFF
-	TRBV14	-	TRBJ2-2	TGTGCCAGCAGCCAAGTACATAGCAGGGTTTTCGCCGGGGAGCTGTTTTTT	CASSQVHSRVFAGELFF
TRBD2	TRBV14	-	TRBJ2-3	TGTGCCAGCAGCCAAGCTTTCGGACTAGCCAGGGAAGATACGCAGTATTTT	CASSQAFGLAREDTQYF
TRBD1	TRBV19	-	TRBJ2-1	TGTGCCAGTATTGAAGTAACAGGGGGTAACAATGAGCAGTTCTTC	CASIEVTGGNNEQFF
-	TRBV10-3	-	TRBJ1-3	TGTGCCATCAGTGAACCGGGACTGCCGAGCTCTGGAAACACCATATATTTT	CAISEPGLPSSGNTIYF
-	TRBV3-1/TRBV3-2	-	TRBJ2-6	TGTGCCAGCAGCCAAGATCAAGAGGGAGTGGTTGGGGCCAACGTCCTGACTTTC	CASSQDQEGVVGANVLTF
-	TRBV19	-	TRBJ1-6	TGTGCCAGTAGTATTCCGGTGGGCAATTCACCCCTCCACTTT	CASSIPVGNSPLHF
-	TRBV5-6	-	TRBJ1-5	TGTGCCAGCAGCACCCGACACCAGCCCCAGCATTTT	CASSTRHQPQHF
TRBD1	TRBV5-1	-	TRBJ1-4	TGTGCCAGCAGCTCGACCGGGACAGAGTATGAAAAACTGTTTTTT	CASSSTGTEYEKLFF
-	TRBV6-5	-	TRBJ1-5	TGTGCCAGCAGGGACGGGGGGCAGGGTCAGCCCCAGCATTTT	CASRDGGQGQPQHF
-	TRBV20-1	-	TRBJ2-5	TGCAGTGCAACGGACAGCTGGCCCCAGTACTTC	CSATDSWPQYF
-	TRBV11-2	once	TRBJ1-2	TGTGCCAGCAGCGGCGAACAGACCCTGTGGGGCTACACCTTC	CASSGEQTLWGYTF
-	TRBV10-1	once	TRBJ1-3	TGCGCCAGCAACAACGGCCTAGAGACGGGAAACACCATATATTTT	CASNNGLETGNTIYF
-	TRBV27	-	TRBJ1-2	TGTGCCAGCAGTGAAGGCGGAGGCTACACCTTC	CASSEGGGYTF
-	TRBV6-1	-	TRBJ1-1	TGTGCCAGCAGTGAAAAGCCCCGGGGTATTACTTTCTTT	CASSEKPRGITFF
-	TRBV28	-	TRBJ1-5	TGTGCCAGCAGTTCGGGTCCGGAGCCCCAGCATTTT	CASSSGPEPQHF
-	TRBV7-9	-	TRBJ1-5	TGTGCCAGCAGCTCACAGGATAATCAGCCCCAGCATTTT	CASSSQDNQPQHF
-	TRBV5-1	-	TRBJ1-1	TGCGCCAGCAGCTGGGCGGGGGCAAACACTGAAGCTTTCTTT	CASSWAGANTEAFF
-	TRBV7-2	-	TRBJ1-2	TGTGCCAGCAGCCGACCCGGGGGTGGCTACACCTTC	CASSRPGGGYTF
-	TRBV7-2	-	TRBJ2-5	TGTGCCAGCAGCTTGGGGACTTTCCAAGAGACCCAGTACTTC	CASSLGTFQETQYF
-	TRBV5-4	-	TRBJ2-1	TGTGCCAGCACCCCTAAATCAAGCTCCTACAATGAGCAGTTCTTC	CASTPKSSSYNEQFF
-	TRBV10-2	-	TRBJ1-3	TGCGCCAGCAGTGAGTCTGGGCCTCATTCTCTGGGTGGAAACACCATATATTTT	CASSESGPHSLGGNTIYF
TRBD1	TRBV5-4	-	TRBJ1-1	TGTGCCAGCAGCGAGGGACCGACAGGGCTCACTGAAGCTTTCTTT	CASSEGPTGLTEAFF
-	TRBV6-5	-	TRBJ1-2	TGTGCCAGCAGTTCCCCAATCGGGGGCTACACCTTC	CASSSPIGGYTF
-	TRBV29-1	once	TRBJ2-5	TGCAGCGTAAAGACCAGCGGGGAGACCCAGTACTTC	CSVKTSGETQYF
TRBD1	TRBV28	few	TRBJ2-6	TGTGCCAGCAGCGCCCCAGGGGGCGCTGGGGCCAACGTCCTGACTTTC	CASSAPGGAGANVLTF
-	TRBV7-2	-	TRBJ1-3	TGTGCCAGCAGCCCCCCCTTCCCCGGAGGGGCTGGAAACACCATATATTTT	CASSPPFPGGAGNTIYF
-	TRBV19	-	TRBJ2-5	TGTGCCAGTAGTATAGTTGTGACAATAGGCGAGACCCAGTACTTC	CASSIVVTIGETQYF
-	TRBV3-1/TRBV3-2	few	TRBJ2-4	TGTGCCAGCAGCCAATCAGAGGAGATAGCCAAAAACATTCAGTACTTC	CASSQSEEIAKNIQYF
-	TRBV28	-	TRBJ1-5	TGTGCCAGCAGTTTGATGGGGGCAACTCAGCCCCAGCATTTT	CASSLMGATQPQHF
-	TRBV27	-	TRBJ2-3	TGTGCCAGCAGTTTTGCAGGGGGGACAGATACGCAGTATTTT	CASSFAGGTDTQYF
-	TRBV28	-	TRBJ1-5	TGTGCCAGCAGTAGGACACAGCCCCAGCATTTT	CASSRTQPQHF
TRBD1	TRBV27	-	TRBJ1-6	TGTGCCAGCAGTTTCTCTCCCGGACAGGGGGTCAACTCCTATAATTCACCCCTCCACTTT	CASSFSPGQGVNSYNSPLHF
TRBD1	TRBV18	-	TRBJ1-1	TGTGCCAGCTCACCCCATACAGGGGGCACTGAAGCTTTCTTT	CASSPHTGGTEAFF
TRBD2	TRBV6-5	-	TRBJ2-4	TGTGCCAGCGGGCGACTAGCGGGAGATAACATTCAGTACTTC	CASGRLAGDNIQYF
-	TRBV6-5	-	TRBJ2-3	TGTGCCAGCGCCCCCGGGACTGGAAATACAGATACGCAGTATTTT	CASAPGTGNTDTQYF
-	TRBV12-3/TRBV12-4	-	TRBJ1-5	TGTGCCAGCAGCCGTAGAGATCAGCCCCAGCATTTT	CASSRRDQPQHF
-	TRBV9	-	TRBJ2-3	TGTGCCAGCAGCGTTAGTTTGACAGATACGCAGTATTTT	CASSVSLTDTQYF
-	TRBV6-4	-	TRBJ2-5	TGTGCCAGCAGCGCCCCCGGGAGATATAAAATAGAGGAGACCCAGTACTTC	CASSAPGRYKIEETQYF
-	TRBV9	-	TRBJ1-1	TGTGCCAGCAGCGCCCGACAGTTTGAATATTACACTGAAGCTTTCTTT	CASSARQFEYYTEAFF
-	TRBV5-1	few	TRBJ2-1	TGCGCCAGCAGCTTGGTGGGGGAGACTAGTCCAGGCCACAATGAGCAGTTCTTC	CASSLVGETSPGHNEQFF
-	TRBV28	-	TRBJ2-1	TGTGCCAGCGGTGGCACCGGGGATGAGCAGTTCTTC	CASGGTGDEQFF
-	TRBV29-1	-	TRBJ2-3	TGCAGCGTTGAACTGGATACGCAGTATTTT	CSVELDTQYF
-	TRBV7-2	-	TRBJ1-6	TGTGCCAGCAGCCTTACGTCAAGTAGTTCAAATTCACCCCTCCACTTT	CASSLTSSSSNSPLHF
TRBD2	TRBV28	-	TRBJ2-5	TGTGCCAGCTTAGCGGGGGGTAGAAAGACCCAGTACTTC	CASLAGGRKTQYF
TRBD1	TRBV7-9	once	TRBJ1-2	TGTGCCAGCAGCTTAGACGAACAGGGGGGGCACTATGGCTACACCTTC	CASSLDEQGGHYGYTF
-	TRBV5-4	-	TRBJ2-3	TGTGCCAGCAGCTTGGGGGCGAGGGCCACAGATACGCAGTATTTT	CASSLGARATDTQYF
TRBD2	TRBV18	medium-sized	TRBJ2-1	TGTGCCAGCTCACCACTCCCCAGCGGGGCAGGCAATGAGCAGTTCTTC	CASSPLPSGAGNEQFF
TRBD1	TRBV7-2	-	TRBJ1-2	TGTGCCAGCAGCTCCGCGACAGGGGGATATGGCTACACCTTC	CASSSATGGYGYTF
-	TRBV24-1	-	TRBJ1-5	TGTGCCACCAGTGACCCGAACGGTAATCAGCCCCAGCATTTT	CATSDPNGNQPQHF
TRBD1	TRBV27	once	TRBJ1-5	TGTGCCAGCAGTCTCACTTTGGACAGGGCTAACCAGCCCCAGCATTTT	CASSLTLDRANQPQHF
-	TRBV21-1	-	TRBJ2-3	TGTGCCAGCAGCAAAGGCCCAGCGCAGTATTTT	CASSKGPAQYF
TRBD1	TRBV19	few	TRBJ1-3	TGTGCCAGCTATGGTGGACAGGGTGCGACCTCTGGAAACACCATATATTTT	CASYGGQGATSGNTIYF
-	TRBV10-3	-	TRBJ2-1	TGTGCCATCAGTGAGCTAGCTACTTACAATGAGCAGTTCTTC	CAISELATYNEQFF